This T cell receptor beta chain comes out of a study of OX40 agonist ivuxolimab in advanced cancers. Looking at the study overall: Patients assigned to dose escalation were diagnosed with hepatocellular carcinoma, melanoma, renal cell or head and neck cancer. Broader study findings: In the 0.1 to 3.0 mg/kg range, CD4+ and CD8+ blood T cells had expanded clonally by week 6.

In germline, CDR1 is SNHLY, CDR2 FYNNEI. The junction had 10 bases not matched to a gene; V was cut back by 11 bases and J by 3 bases. The CDR3 has 14 residues. Concerning this clone itself: The antigen is undetermined.

The method was immunoSEQ multiplex PCR; TCRdb's version includes in-frame clones alone and lacks a portion of them. The sample shows 91,000 or so clones, 70% to 90% of them seen only once. Specimen: CD4+ or CD8+ T cells sorted from blood, collected in a trial of the OX40 agonist ivuxolimab. The rearrangement joins TRBV2 to TRBJ2-3; 8 bases are shared with TRBD1. The TCR sequence derives from an adult with an advanced solid tumor such as melanoma, head and neck, liver or kidney cancer. The CDR3 protein is CASSRQGWTDTQYF. In DNA form, the CDR3 reads TGTGCCTCGTCGCGACAGGGGTGGACAGATACGCAGTATTTT.